The rows below give T cell receptor beta chains drawn from one sample of a study of PD-1 blockade in classical Hodgkin lymphoma. Generated by immunoSEQ multiplex PCR, the TCRdb table keeps only in-frame clones and is missing some. The table records approximately 58,000 clones, less than 95% of them present only once. The material sequenced was peripheral blood mononuclear cells (PBMCs), taken before the second cycle of nivolumab. The receptors were sampled from a human donor with classical Hodgkin lymphoma. Both conserved end residues are part of each CDR3. D genes are given only for firm matches. Not every row has a clone size; where given, it reads once, few, many or a size class.

TGTGCCAGCAGCTGGGATGAGGGGACCGGGGAGCTGTTTTTT	CASSWDEGTGELFF	.	TRBJ2-2	.	TRBV7-2
TGTGCCAGCAGTGAAGAGAGGGGTTTGCGCTCCTACAATGAGCAGTTCTTC	CASSEERGLRSYNEQFF	.	TRBJ2-1	.	TRBV2
TGTGCCAGCAGCCGCGGACTAGCGGGCCAGTTAACTCCGACCTACGAGCAGTACTTC	CASSRGLAGQLTPTYEQYF	.	TRBJ2-7	.	TRBV12-1
TGCGCCAGCAGCATGGAAGAGACCCAGTACTTC	CASSMEETQYF	.	TRBJ2-5	.	TRBV5-1
TGTGCCAGTAGTATAGTCAAGGCAGGGGTTAACTATGGCTACACCTTC	CASSIVKAGVNYGYTF	large	TRBJ1-2	.	TRBV19
TGTGCCAGCATACGGACCCTGTCCTACGAGCAGTACTTC	CASIRTLSYEQYF	.	TRBJ2-7	.	TRBV2
TGTGCCAGCAGCAAAGGGGCAAAGGGGGCAAATGAAAAACTGTTTTTT	CASSKGAKGANEKLFF	.	TRBJ1-4	.	TRBV21-1
TGTGCCAGCAGCTTGGGTGTGGGGGAGACCCAGTACTTC	CASSLGVGETQYF	.	TRBJ2-5	.	TRBV11-3
TGTGCCAGCAGCGGTTTGGTGGATCACCAAGAGACCCAGTACTTC	CASSGLVDHQETQYF	once	TRBJ2-5	.	TRBV28
TGTGCCAGCAGCTTAGGGGGACAGGCTAACTATGGCTACACCTTC	CASSLGGQANYGYTF	.	TRBJ1-2	TRBD1	TRBV7-2
TGTGCCAGCAGCCCCGGACAGGGTACGTACGAGCAGTACTTC	CASSPGQGTYEQYF	.	TRBJ2-7	TRBD1	TRBV7-8
TGTGCCAGCAGCCAGGCATACGAGCAGTACTTC	CASSQAYEQYF	.	TRBJ2-7	.	TRBV5-6
TGTGCCAGCACGAGGATGATCACAGATACGCAGTATTTT	CASTRMITDTQYF	.	TRBJ2-3	.	TRBV28
TGCGCCAGCAGCTGGGGGGGCGGGGGATATTACGAGCAGTACTTC	CASSWGGGGYYEQYF	.	TRBJ2-7	.	TRBV4-3
TGTGCCAGCAGCTCTCGGACTAGCGGAAGCACAGATACGCAGTATTTT	CASSSRTSGSTDTQYF	.	TRBJ2-3	TRBD2	TRBV7-2
TGTGCCAGCAGCATTTCCGGGACAGGCTCCTACGAGCAGTACTTC	CASSISGTGSYEQYF	.	TRBJ2-7	TRBD1	TRBV9
TGTGCCAGCAGCTTGATAGGGGGCTACACTGAAGCTTTCTTT	CASSLIGGYTEAFF	.	TRBJ1-1	TRBD1	TRBV5-8
TGTGCCAGTAGGTGGCGGACGGGGCTGACAGATACGCAGTATTTT	CASRWRTGLTDTQYF	once	TRBJ2-3	.	TRBV19
TGTGCCTGGAGTGTAGGCGTATCCGGGGCCCCTGAGCAGTTCTTC	CAWSVGVSGAPEQFF	.	TRBJ2-1	.	TRBV30
TGTGCCAGCAGCTTAGTTGTCCAGTCTGGGGCCAACGTCCTGACTTTC	CASSLVVQSGANVLTF	.	TRBJ2-6	.	TRBV7-9
TGTGCCAGCAGCACCTTGCGAATAAGCTCCTACGAGCAGTACTTC	CASSTLRISSYEQYF	.	TRBJ2-7	.	TRBV21-1
TGTGCCAGCACCGCGGACAGGGGGATTCAGCCCCAGCATTTT	CASTADRGIQPQHF	.	TRBJ1-5	TRBD1	TRBV6-1
TGTGCCAGCAGCGAAGGGGGCCCTGAGCAGTTCTTC	CASSEGGPEQFF	.	TRBJ2-1	TRBD1	TRBV9
TGTGCCAGCAGCTTAGGACAGGGCGACGGCTACACCTTC	CASSLGQGDGYTF	.	TRBJ1-2	TRBD1	TRBV11-3
TGTGCCAGTAGTATTCGGGCAGGAGCTGGTCCGGAGACCCAGTACTTC	CASSIRAGAGPETQYF	.	TRBJ2-5	.	TRBV19
TGTGCCAGCAGCTTAGACACAGGACCCCCCTATGGCTACACCTTC	CASSLDTGPPYGYTF	.	TRBJ1-2	.	TRBV7-9
TGTGCCAGCAGCTTAGAGTGGATCGGGGAGCTGTTTTTT	CASSLEWIGELFF	.	TRBJ2-2	.	TRBV7-8
TGTGCCAGCCCGGCCCGGGGTGTTTCAGGCGGGGAGCTGTTTTTT	CASPARGVSGGELFF	.	TRBJ2-2	.	TRBV7-8
TGTGCCAGCAGTTATGACGTGGACAGGGGTTTCTACGAGCAGTACTTC	CASSYDVDRGFYEQYF	.	TRBJ2-7	TRBD1	TRBV27
TGCGCCAGCAGCATAGTACGGGGGGGCTCCGCTCGTGCCTACAATGAGCAGTTCTTC	CASSIVRGGSARAYNEQFF	.	TRBJ2-1	TRBD2	TRBV5-1
TGTGCCATCGGGGGACTAGCGGGAGGGGAGCAGTTCTTC	CAIGGLAGGEQFF	.	TRBJ2-1	TRBD2	TRBV10-3
TGCGCCAGCAGCCAAGATCCGGGGACTAGGACAGAGACCCAGTACTTC	CASSQDPGTRTETQYF	.	TRBJ2-5	TRBD2	TRBV4-3
TGTGCCAGCAGTTATGACAGGGCCGGGGACGAGCAGTACTTC	CASSYDRAGDEQYF	few	TRBJ2-7	TRBD1	TRBV27
TGTGCCAGCAGTTCCGAGGCAGGGATCGCCTACGAGCAGTACTTC	CASSSEAGIAYEQYF	.	TRBJ2-7	.	TRBV27
TGTGCCAGCAGCGTACGGGGAGGTGGGCCAGATACGCAGTATTTT	CASSVRGGGPDTQYF	.	TRBJ2-3	.	TRBV9
TGTGCCAGCAGTTACTCGACAGGGGGCTCGCTGTTTTTT	CASSYSTGGSLFF	.	TRBJ2-2	TRBD1	TRBV6-5
TGTGCCAGCAGCGACAGAGCGTCAGATACGCAGTATTTT	CASSDRASDTQYF	once	TRBJ2-3	.	TRBV6-5
TGTGCCAGTAGTTTTCTGACAGGGTCGGGAGGCTACACCTTC	CASSFLTGSGGYTF	.	TRBJ1-2	TRBD1	TRBV19
TGTGCCAGCAGCCTTCTGCTAGCGGGAGTGAACACCGGGGAGCTGTTTTTT	CASSLLLAGVNTGELFF	.	TRBJ2-2	TRBD2	TRBV27
TGTGCCAGCAGCTTAGGTATAGGGACGAACACCATATATTTT	CASSLGIGTNTIYF	.	TRBJ1-3	.	TRBV7-2
TGTGCCAGCAGCCCTATAAGTGGGCCCTACAATGAGCAGTTCTTC	CASSPISGPYNEQFF	.	TRBJ2-1	.	TRBV6-6
TGTGCCAGCAGTTACTCGCCCGCGGTTACAGATACGCAGTATTTT	CASSYSPAVTDTQYF	.	TRBJ2-3	.	TRBV6-5
TGTGCCAGCAGCCGTGACAGGAGCTCCTACGAGCAGTACTTC	CASSRDRSSYEQYF	.	TRBJ2-7	.	TRBV7-2
TGTGCCAGCAGCTTAGCAGGGATCGAGACCCAGTACTTC	CASSLAGIETQYF	.	TRBJ2-5	.	TRBV7-2
TGTGCCAGCTCACAAAATCTACAGGGATCTGCCAACGTCCTGACTTTC	CASSQNLQGSANVLTF	.	TRBJ2-6	.	TRBV18
TGCGCCAGCAGCTTGGCGGACAAGACAGGGGCTGGAAACACCATATATTTT	CASSLADKTGAGNTIYF	.	TRBJ1-3	TRBD1	TRBV5-1
TGTGCCAGCAGCCAGGCTAGCCGCGAGCAGTACTTC	CASSQASREQYF	.	TRBJ2-7	.	TRBV11-1
TGTGCCAGCAGTGATGTCCAGGACCCGCGGGTCGAGCAGTACTTC	CASSDVQDPRVEQYF	.	TRBJ2-7	.	TRBV25-1
TGTGCCTGGAGTGTACGGTGGGGGGCGGACACTGAAGCTTTCTTT	CAWSVRWGADTEAFF	.	TRBJ1-1	.	TRBV30
TGTGCCAGCAGCCTCTACAGTATAGAGACCCAGTACTTC	CASSLYSIETQYF	.	TRBJ2-5	.	TRBV21-1
TGCGCCAGCAGCGTCGACAGTCCCTACGAGCAGTACTTC	CASSVDSPYEQYF	.	TRBJ2-7	.	TRBV5-1
TGTGCCAGTAGTCTCGGACAGGGCCTGGAGACCCAGTACTTC	CASSLGQGLETQYF	once	TRBJ2-5	TRBD1	TRBV19
TGTGCCAGCAGCTTAGAGGGACTAGCGGGAGAAGTTGAGCAGTTCTTC	CASSLEGLAGEVEQFF	.	TRBJ2-1	TRBD2	TRBV11-2
TGTGCCAGCAGTTCGGACAGGTCCCGATACGAGCAGTACTTC	CASSSDRSRYEQYF	once	TRBJ2-7	TRBD1	TRBV6-6
TGTGCCAGCACGACACCGGGAAGCTACGAGCAGTACTTC	CASTTPGSYEQYF	.	TRBJ2-7	.	TRBV27
TGCGCCAGCAGCTTGGCGGGGGTTAGCTCCTACAATGAGCAGTTCTTC	CASSLAGVSSYNEQFF	.	TRBJ2-1	.	TRBV5-1
TGTGCCAGTAGTATGTTGGATTTCTACAATGAGCAGTTCTTC	CASSMLDFYNEQFF	.	TRBJ2-1	.	TRBV19
TGCAGCGTTGAAAGGGCAGGGGCCGACCTAACATATGGCTACACCTTC	CSVERAGADLTYGYTF	once	TRBJ1-2	.	TRBV29-1
TGTGCCAGCAGCAAAGGGTTACGGGTCTCTGGAAACACCATATATTTT	CASSKGLRVSGNTIYF	.	TRBJ1-3	.	TRBV21-1
TGCAGCGCCACAGGGGGCGCAGGTGGCTACACCTTC	CSATGGAGGYTF	.	TRBJ1-2	TRBD1	TRBV29-1